This passage covers 13 T cell receptor beta chains from one sample sequenced in a study of cytomegalovirus exposure and HLA in healthy donors (dated by TCRdb to the late 2010s). The library was prepared using the immunoSEQ multiplex PCR assay. The multiplex PCR relied on a mix of 60 forward primers for TCR Vbeta segments and 13 reverse primers for TCR Jbeta segments. TCRdb mirrors the immuneACCESS table, restricted to in-frame sequences. Some clones are absent from its copies; in checked studies, under half trace to an unresolved V gene, and the reason for the others is unknown. This sample is represented by fewer than 150,000 clones; 76% of them were singletons. Roughly 3% of the sample is held by the ten biggest clonotypes. Sequenced material: PBMCs. These receptors originate from a man aged 40-55 years in good health and CMV-seronegative.

This clone turned up a few times. The V and J genes are TRBV10-3 and TRBJ1-3; tentative D call: TRBD1 (6 bases). V dropped 10 bases and J dropped 1 base, with 26 bases sitting between them. The CDR3 totals 18 residues. Germline-derived CDR1 and CDR2 are ENHRY and SYGVKD. The CDR3 loop reads CATRRDNTFLLSGNTIYF. CDR3 coding DNA: TGTGCCACCCGACGGGACAACACCTTCCTTCTGTCTGGAAACACCATATATTTT.

This clone has a handful of counts. V is TRBV28 and J is TRBJ2-1; 8 bases line up with TRBD1. CDR1 and CDR2 from the germline V gene are MDHEN and SYDVKM. The ends lost 4 bases at V and 3 bases at J; junction bases unmatched: 5. The CDR3 is 15 amino acids. CDR3 coding DNA: TGTGCCAGCAGTTGGGGACAGGCTTACTACAATGAGCAGTTCTTC. Encoded protein: CASSWGQAYYNEQFF.

The genes are TRBV18 and TRBJ1-1; no definite D call. The CDR3 has 14 amino acids. The germline CDR1 and CDR2 sequences are KGHSH and LQKENI. V lost 3 bases and J 1 base, leaving 9 bases between the germline ends. The CDR3 region has the DNA TGTGCCAGCTCACCGGGCGCCCCGAACACTGAAGCTTTCTTT. This encodes CASSPGAPNTEAFF.

This sequence joins TRBV6-6 and TRBJ1-5; D gene uncertain. Per the germline V gene, CDR1 is MNHNY and CDR2 is SVGAGI (reference sequence). Trimming removed 0 bases at V and 7 bases at J, with 10 bases between. This CDR3 region has 14 residues. The CDR3 protein is CASSYSTGGQPQHF. In nucleotides, the CDR3 is TGTGCCAGCAGTTACTCGACGGGAGGCCAGCCCCAGCATTTT.

This clone was seen a few times. J is TRBJ2-7 and V is TRBV6-5; possible D gene TRBD2, 6 bases. Trimming removed 5 bases at V and 3 bases at J, with 11 bases between. Per germline, CDR1 MNHEY and CDR2 SVGAGI. The CDR3 has 13 amino acids. CDR3 in amino acids: CASSLKEGYEQYF. As DNA, the CDR3 is TGTGCCAGCAGTCTGAAGGAGGGCTACGAGCAGTACTTC.

The CDR3 sequence: CASSQEYRDNQPQHF. The CDR3 DNA sequence: TGCGCCAGCAGCCAAGAATACAGGGACAATCAGCCCCAGCATTTT. This chain joins TRBV4-1 and TRBJ1-5; D may be TRBD1 (6 bases). V lost 0 bases, J lost 3 bases, and 9 bases lay in between. Germline CDR1 MGHRA, CDR2 YSYEKL. CDR3 length: 15 amino acids.

J is TRBJ2-3 and V is TRBV27; no clear D gene. Trimming removed 2 bases at V and 6 bases at J, with 12 bases between. Germline lookup yields CDR1 MNHEY and CDR2 SMNVEV (reference sequence). There are 14 residues in the CDR3. CDR3 bases: TGTGCCAGCAGTTTAACAGACCTTCGGGATACGCAGTATTTT. It encodes CASSLTDLRDTQYF.

The chain carries TRBV27 and TRBJ1-5; the D is unclear. From germline, CDR1 is MNHEY and CDR2 SMNVEV (reference sequence). The CDR3 loop spans 13 amino acids. Trimming took 2 bases from V and 4 from J, leaving 6 bases between them. The CDR3 nucleotides read TGTGCCAGCAGTTTAAGCGGGAATCAGCCCCAGCATTTT. It yields the protein CASSLSGNQPQHF.

The V and J genes are TRBV5-1 and TRBJ1-4, with a tentative D call TRBD1 (5 bases). CDR3 length: 17 amino acids. Germline assignment: CDR1 SGHRS and CDR2 YFSETQ. V dropped 4 bases and J dropped 0 bases, with 16 bases sitting between them. In DNA, the CDR3 is TGCGCCAGCAGCCCATTGGGACGGAGGGCAACTAATGAAAAACTGTTTTTT. It encodes CASSPLGRRATNEKLFF.

The chain recombines TRBV7-3 with TRBJ2-1; D is possibly TRBD2 (6 bases). The germline V gene encodes CDR1 SGHTA and CDR2 FQGTGA. There are 17 residues in the CDR3. V lost 0 bases to trimming and J lost 0 bases, with 12 bases between them. CDR3 nucleotides: TGTGCCAGCAGCTTAACTCCGGGGGTAAGCTCCTACAATGAGCAGTTCTTC. Its protein is CASSLTPGVSSYNEQFF.

The genes are TRBV29-1 and TRBJ2-7; D is uncertain. Trimming pared 5 bases from V and 7 bases from J, leaving 18 bases between. The CDR3 runs 13 residues. Germline V gene lookup returns CDR1 SQVTM and CDR2 ANQGSEA. The CDR3 bases are TGCAGCGTTTGTTATGGATTTGAAGCGGAGCAGTACTTC. It is translated as CSVCYGFEAEQYF.

The chain joins TRBV11-3 to TRBJ2-7, with 9 bases that match TRBD1. Losses at the gene ends were 5 bases for V and 3 bases for J; bases not matched to a gene: 2. The CDR3 length is 13 residues. Germline CDR1 is SGHNT and CDR2 is YENEEA. CDR3 in amino acids: CASSDRGIYEQYF. CDR3 DNA sequence: TGTGCCAGCAGCGACAGGGGGATCTACGAGCAGTACTTC. The full variable domain, its missing parts supplied by reference TRBV11-3 and TRBJ2-7, is EAGVVQSPRYKIIEKKQPVAFWCNPISGHNTLYWYLQNLGQGPELLIRYENEEAVDDSQLPKDRFSAERLKGVDSTLKIQPAELGDSAVYLCASSDRGIYEQYFGPGTRLTVT.

The CDR3: CASSPRLAGGEQFF. The CDR3 nucleotides are TGTGCCAGCAGTCCCCGACTAGCGGGAGGTGAGCAGTTCTTC. J is TRBJ2-1 and V is TRBV27; TRBD2 agrees at 13 bases. CDR3 length equals 14 residues. From germline, CDR1 is MNHEY and CDR2 SMNVEV (reference sequence). The V gene end was trimmed by 5 bases and the J gene end by 9 bases; junction bases not matched to a gene: 4.